This TCR beta chain comes out of a study of tumor-infiltrating lymphocytes in primary liver carcinoma. Study in general: In every tissue type, samples returned a similar yield of roughly 3.5 to 8 million productive TCRbeta reads. Findings and limits, study-wide: Tumor top-250-clone fractions significantly exceeded those of blood (p = 0.039). Overlap between tumor regions exceeded overlap of tumor with adjacent tissue or blood.

The CDR3 loop spans 13 amino acids. Germline CDR1 WSHSY, CDR2 SAAADI. Note on this clonotype: What it recognizes is unknown. The junction and the germline gene differ at one end; a read error may be behind it.

For each extraction, RNA and DNA were obtained together from around 20-30 mg of unsorted bulk tissue. The template, roughly 550 ng total RNA, yielded TCR beta cDNA made with a constant-region primer. Three nested multiplex PCR rounds, a slightly modified ARM-PCR method, built the TCR beta libraries. PCR rounds one and two used TRBV1-TRBV30 forward primers with a C-beta reverse primer for roughly 10 cycles each. From the multiplex PCR reads, TCRdb called clonotypes with MiXCR, one entry per CDR3 protein. The sample holds about 210,000 distinct CDR3 sequences, around 81% seen once. The specimen sequenced was tumor tissue from primary liver carcinoma. The receptor comes from a middle-aged man with primary liver carcinoma and hepatitis B virus infection. J is TRBJ1-4 and V is TRBV10-2; D is unclear. CDR3: CANSEAPKEKVFF. The CDR3 DNA reads as TGCGCCAACAGTGAGGCCCCCAAAGAAAAAGTGTTTTTT.